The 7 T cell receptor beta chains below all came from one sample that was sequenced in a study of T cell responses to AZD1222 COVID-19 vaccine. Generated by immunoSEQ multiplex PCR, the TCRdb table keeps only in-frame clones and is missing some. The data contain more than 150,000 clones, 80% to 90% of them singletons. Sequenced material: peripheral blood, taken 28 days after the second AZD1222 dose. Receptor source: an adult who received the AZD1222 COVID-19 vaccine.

The CDR3 DNA sequence: TGTGCCAGCAGCGTAGGGGCATTGGGGACCTACGAGCAGTACTTC. Its translation: CASSVGALGTYEQYF. This chain connects TRBV9 to TRBJ2-7; D is unresolved. Deletions cut 0 bases from V and 2 bases from J, with 12 bases between. This CDR3 is built from 15 residues. The germline V gene encodes CDR1 SGDLS and CDR2 YYNGEE.

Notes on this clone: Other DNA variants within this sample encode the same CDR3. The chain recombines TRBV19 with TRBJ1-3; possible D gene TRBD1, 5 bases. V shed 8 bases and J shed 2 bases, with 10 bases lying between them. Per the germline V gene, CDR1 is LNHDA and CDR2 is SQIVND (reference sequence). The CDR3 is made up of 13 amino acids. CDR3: CASSRGAGNTIYF. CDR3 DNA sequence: TGTGCCAGTTCCCGAGGGGCTGGAAACACCATATATTTT.

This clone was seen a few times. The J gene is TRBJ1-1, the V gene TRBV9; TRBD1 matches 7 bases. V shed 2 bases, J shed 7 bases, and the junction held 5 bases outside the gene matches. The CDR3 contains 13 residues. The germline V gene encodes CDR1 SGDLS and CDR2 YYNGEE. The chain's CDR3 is CASSVRWDSEAFF. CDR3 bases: TGTGCCAGCAGCGTGAGATGGGACAGTGAAGCTTTCTTT.

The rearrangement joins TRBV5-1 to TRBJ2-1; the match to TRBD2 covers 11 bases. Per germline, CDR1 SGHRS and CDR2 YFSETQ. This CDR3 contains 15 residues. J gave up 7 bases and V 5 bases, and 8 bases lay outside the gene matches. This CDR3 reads CASSVAGGPGNEQFF. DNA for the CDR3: TGCGCCAGCAGTGTAGCGGGAGGGCCGGGTAATGAGCAGTTCTTC.

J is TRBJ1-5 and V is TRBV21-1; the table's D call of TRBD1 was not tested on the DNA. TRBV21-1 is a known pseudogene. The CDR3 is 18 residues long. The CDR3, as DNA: TGTGCCAGCAGCAAAGGGGGCAGGGGTGATGTTAACAATCAGCCCCAGCATTTT. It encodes CASSKGGRGDVNNQPQHF.

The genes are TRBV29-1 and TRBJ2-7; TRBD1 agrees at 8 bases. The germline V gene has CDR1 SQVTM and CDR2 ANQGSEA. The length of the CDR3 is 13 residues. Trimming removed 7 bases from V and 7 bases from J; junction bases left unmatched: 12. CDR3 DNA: TGCAGCGCGTTGCGGGCTACAGGGGGAGAGCAGTACTTC. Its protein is CSALRATGGEQYF.

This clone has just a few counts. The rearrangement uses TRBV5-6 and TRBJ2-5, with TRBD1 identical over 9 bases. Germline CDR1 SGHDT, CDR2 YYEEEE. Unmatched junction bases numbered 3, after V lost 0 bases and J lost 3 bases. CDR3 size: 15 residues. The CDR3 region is CASSLGWTGEETQYF. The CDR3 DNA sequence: TGTGCCAGCAGCTTGGGGTGGACAGGGGAAGAGACCCAGTACTTC.